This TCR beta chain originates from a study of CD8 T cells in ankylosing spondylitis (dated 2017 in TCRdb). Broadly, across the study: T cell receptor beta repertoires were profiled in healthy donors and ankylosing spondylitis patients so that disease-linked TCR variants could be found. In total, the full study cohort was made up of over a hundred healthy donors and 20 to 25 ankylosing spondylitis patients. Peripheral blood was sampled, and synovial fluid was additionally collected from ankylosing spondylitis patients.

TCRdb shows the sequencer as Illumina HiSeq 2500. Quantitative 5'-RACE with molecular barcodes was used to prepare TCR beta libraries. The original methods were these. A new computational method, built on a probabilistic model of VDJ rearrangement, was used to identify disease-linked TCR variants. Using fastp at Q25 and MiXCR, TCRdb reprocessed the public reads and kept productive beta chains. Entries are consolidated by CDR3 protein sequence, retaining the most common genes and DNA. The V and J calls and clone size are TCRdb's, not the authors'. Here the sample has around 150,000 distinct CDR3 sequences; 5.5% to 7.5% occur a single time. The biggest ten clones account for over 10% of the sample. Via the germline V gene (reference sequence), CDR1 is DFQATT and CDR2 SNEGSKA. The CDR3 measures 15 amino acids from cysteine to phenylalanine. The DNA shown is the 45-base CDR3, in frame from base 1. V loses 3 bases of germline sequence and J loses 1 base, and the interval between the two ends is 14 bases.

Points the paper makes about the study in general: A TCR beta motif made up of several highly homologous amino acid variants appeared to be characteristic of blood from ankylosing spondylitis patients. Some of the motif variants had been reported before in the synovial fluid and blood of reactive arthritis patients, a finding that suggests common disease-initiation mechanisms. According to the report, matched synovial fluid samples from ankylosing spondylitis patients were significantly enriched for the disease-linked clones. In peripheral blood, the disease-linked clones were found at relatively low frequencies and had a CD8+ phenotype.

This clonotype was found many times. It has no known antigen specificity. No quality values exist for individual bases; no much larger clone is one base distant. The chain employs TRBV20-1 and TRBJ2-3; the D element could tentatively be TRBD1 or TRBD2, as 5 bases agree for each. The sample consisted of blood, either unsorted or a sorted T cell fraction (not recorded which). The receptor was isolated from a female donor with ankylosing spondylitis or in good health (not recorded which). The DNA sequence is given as TGCAGTGCTAGTGGCAGCCCGGGGCGCACAGATACGCAGTATTTT. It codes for CSASGSPGRTDTQYF.